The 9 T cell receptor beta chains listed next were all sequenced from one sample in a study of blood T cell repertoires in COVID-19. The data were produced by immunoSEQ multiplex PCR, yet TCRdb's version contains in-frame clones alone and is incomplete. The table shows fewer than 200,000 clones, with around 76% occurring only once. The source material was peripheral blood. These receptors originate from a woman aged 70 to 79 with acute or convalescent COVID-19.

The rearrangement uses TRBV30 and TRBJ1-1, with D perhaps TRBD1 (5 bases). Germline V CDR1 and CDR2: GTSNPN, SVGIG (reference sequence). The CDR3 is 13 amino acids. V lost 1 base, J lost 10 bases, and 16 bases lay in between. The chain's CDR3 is CAWSGGPPGGAFF. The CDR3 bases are TGTGCCTGGAGTGGGGGCCCCCCGGGAGGAGCTTTCTTT.

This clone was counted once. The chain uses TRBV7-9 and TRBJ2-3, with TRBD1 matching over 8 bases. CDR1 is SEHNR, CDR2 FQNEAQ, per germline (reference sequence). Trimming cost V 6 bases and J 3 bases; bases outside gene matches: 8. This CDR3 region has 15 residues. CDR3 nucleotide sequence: TGTGCCAGCAGTCGACAGGGGACGGGAACAGATACGCAGTATTTT. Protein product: CASSRQGTGTDTQYF.

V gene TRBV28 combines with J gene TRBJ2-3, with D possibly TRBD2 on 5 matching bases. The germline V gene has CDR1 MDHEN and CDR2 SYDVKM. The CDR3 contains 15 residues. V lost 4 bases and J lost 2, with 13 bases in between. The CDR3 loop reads CASSSRDRTTDTQYF. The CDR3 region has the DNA TGTGCCAGCAGTTCCCGGGATAGGACCACAGATACGCAGTATTTT.

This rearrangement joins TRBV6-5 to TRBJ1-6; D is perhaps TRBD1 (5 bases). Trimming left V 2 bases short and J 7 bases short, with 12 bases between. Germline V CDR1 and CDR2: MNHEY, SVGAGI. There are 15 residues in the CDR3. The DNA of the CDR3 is TGTGCCAGCAGTTACGAGTCGACAGAAAATTCACCCCTCCACTTT. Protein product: CASSYESTENSPLHF.

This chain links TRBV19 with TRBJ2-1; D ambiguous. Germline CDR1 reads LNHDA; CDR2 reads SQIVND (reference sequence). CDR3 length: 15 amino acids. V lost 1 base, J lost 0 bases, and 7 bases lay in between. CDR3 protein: CASSIGPSSYNEQFF. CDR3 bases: TGTGCCAGTAGTATAGGTCCTAGCTCCTACAATGAGCAGTTCTTC.

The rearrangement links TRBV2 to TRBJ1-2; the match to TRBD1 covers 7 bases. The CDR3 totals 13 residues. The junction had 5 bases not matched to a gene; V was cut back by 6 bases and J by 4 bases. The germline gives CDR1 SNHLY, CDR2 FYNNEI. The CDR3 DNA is TGTGCCAGCAGCGGGGACAGACCCTATGGCTACACCTTC. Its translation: CASSGDRPYGYTF.

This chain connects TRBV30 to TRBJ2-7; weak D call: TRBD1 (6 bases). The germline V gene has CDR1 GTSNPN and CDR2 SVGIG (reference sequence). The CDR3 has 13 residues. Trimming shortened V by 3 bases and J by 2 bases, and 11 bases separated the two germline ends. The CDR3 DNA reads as TGTGCCTGGAGCAGGGGCAGCCCCTACGAGCAGTACTTC. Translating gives CAWSRGSPYEQYF.

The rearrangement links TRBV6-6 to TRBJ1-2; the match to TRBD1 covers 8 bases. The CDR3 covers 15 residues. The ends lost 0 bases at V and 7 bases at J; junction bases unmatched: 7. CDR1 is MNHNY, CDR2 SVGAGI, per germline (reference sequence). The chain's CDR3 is CASSYSAGGLGGYTF. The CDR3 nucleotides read TGTGCCAGCAGTTACTCGGCAGGGGGCTTAGGTGGCTACACCTTC.

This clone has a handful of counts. CDR3 coding DNA: TGTGCCAGTAGTATTGATCGGGTCGGCTACACCTTC. Its translation is CASSIDRVGYTF. The chain combines TRBV19 with TRBJ1-2; D gene uncertain. Germline CDR1 and CDR2: LNHDA and SQIVND (reference sequence). V shed 3 bases and J shed 8 bases, with 10 bases lying between them. The length of the CDR3 is 12 residues.